The sequence of this T cell receptor beta chain was determined in a study of T cells in tumors after PD-1 blockade. Background on the study: During anti-PD-1 treatment, some patients continued daily vismodegib 150 mg. Study results and caveats: Peripheral recruitment is suggested, as some novel exhausted tumor clones were in pre-treatment blood.

With respect to this clone: Its target is not known.

Germline V lookup: CDR1 KGHDR, CDR2 SFDVKD. Trimming removed 3 bases at V and 1 base at J, with 14 bases between. This CDR3 spans 16 amino acids. Only in-frame clones appear in the TCRdb table, and some are missing; sequencing was by immunoSEQ multiplex PCR. The sample gives under 9,000 clones, about 59% of which show up once; approximately 4.5% is in the top ten. Site-matched primary tumor biopsies were taken before and after PD-1 blockade. The chain combines TRBV24-1 with TRBJ2-5; D unresolved. The material sequenced was tumor tissue, taken after anti-PD-1 treatment. This clonotype was sampled from a human donor with basal cell carcinoma. CDR3 loop: CATSDARPGAQETQYF. The CDR3 DNA follows: TGTGCCACCAGTGATGCCCGCCCAGGCGCCCAAGAGACCCAGTACTTC.